These T cell receptor beta chains were read from a single sample in a study of circulating and synovial CD4+ cells in juvenile arthritis. The table came from immunoSEQ multiplex PCR; TCRdb's copy has only in-frame clones and leaves some out. The data hold 30,000 to 40,000 clones, with about 95% observed a single time. Sequencing input: CD4+ T cells from blood. The receptors stem from a human donor with juvenile idiopathic arthritis. Both conserved end residues are part of each CDR3. D genes are given only for firm matches. Clone size is shown for a subset of rows, as once, few, many or a class of expanded clone.

j_gene	v_gene	abundance	d_gene	CDR3nt	CDR3aa
TRBJ2-2	TRBV19	NA	NA	TGTGCCAGTGGATGGAGCAGGGGAGCCGGGGAGCTGTTTTTT	CASGWSRGAGELFF
TRBJ2-1	TRBV5-1	NA	NA	TGCGCCAGCAGCTTGGGCCCGGGTTCCCCGTACAATGAGCAGTTCTTC	CASSLGPGSPYNEQFF
TRBJ1-1	TRBV6-5	NA	TRBD1	TGTGCCAGCAGAGAACAGGGGGCGGGGACTGAAGCTTTCTTT	CASREQGAGTEAFF
TRBJ2-5	TRBV2	NA	TRBD1	TGTGCCAGCAGCGGGGGACAGGGGGGCCAAGAGACCCAGTACTTC	CASSGGQGGQETQYF
TRBJ1-5	TRBV7-9	NA	NA	TGTGCCAGCAGCTTAGACGGTTACCAGGTACAGCCCCAGCATTTT	CASSLDGYQVQPQHF
TRBJ2-1	TRBV19	once	TRBD2	TGTGCCAGTAGTATTAAGCGGACTAGCGGATACAATGAGCAGTTCTTC	CASSIKRTSGYNEQFF
TRBJ1-1	TRBV27	NA	NA	TGTGCCAGCAGTGATCTCTTGGGGTCGGGGACTGAAGCTTTCTTT	CASSDLLGSGTEAFF
TRBJ2-1	TRBV5-1	NA	TRBD2	TGCGCCAGCAGCTTGCCGGGACTAGCGGCCTACAATGAGCAGTTCTTC	CASSLPGLAAYNEQFF
TRBJ2-3	TRBV10-1	NA	TRBD2	TGCGCCAGCAGCAGGGGACTAGCATCAGATACGCAGTATTTT	CASSRGLASDTQYF
TRBJ1-6	TRBV19	NA	NA	TGTGCCAGTAGTATAAGAGGGCCGCCGAATTCACCCCTCCACTTT	CASSIRGPPNSPLHF
TRBJ1-2	TRBV6-1	NA	NA	TGTGCCAGCAGTTCCGGGACACTCTATGGCTACACCTTC	CASSSGTLYGYTF
TRBJ2-5	TRBV5-6	NA	NA	TGTGCCAGCAGCCGAAGAACGGCTGGGATTCAGGCAGGGGAGACCCAGTACTTC	CASSRRTAGIQAGETQYF
TRBJ1-1	TRBV10-2	NA	NA	TGCGCCAGCAGTGAGTCGTCTTTGAACACTGAAGCTTTCTTT	CASSESSLNTEAFF
TRBJ2-1	TRBV7-6	NA	TRBD2	TGTGCCAGCAGCGCAATCGGGGGGTCCGGAGATAGCTCCTACAATGAGCAGTTCTTC	CASSAIGGSGDSSYNEQFF
TRBJ1-1	TRBV7-9	NA	NA	TGTGCCAGCAGTAGAAAGGGGGTGAACACTGAAGCTTTCTTT	CASSRKGVNTEAFF
TRBJ1-6	TRBV27	NA	NA	TGTGCCAGCAACCTACAGGGAGCAAATAATTCACCCCTCCACTTT	CASNLQGANNSPLHF
TRBJ1-4	TRBV30	few	TRBD1	TGTGCCTGGGTTAAGACAGGGACAAATGAAAAACTGTTTTTT	CAWVKTGTNEKLFF
TRBJ2-7	TRBV7-9	NA	TRBD1	TGTGCCAGCAGCTTACGGAGTCGACAGGGGGCCTCCTACGAGCAGTACTTC	CASSLRSRQGASYEQYF
TRBJ2-2	TRBV4-1	NA	NA	TGCGCCAGCAGCCACGTCGGGGGAAACGGGGAGCTGTTTTTT	CASSHVGGNGELFF
TRBJ2-1	TRBV29-1	NA	TRBD2	TGCAGCGTTATACTTGCTAGCGGGAGCTCCTACAATGAGCAGTTCTTC	CSVILASGSSYNEQFF
TRBJ2-1	TRBV5-1	NA	NA	TGCGCCAGCAGTTACGGACTGAGTCGGGACAATGAGCAGTTCTTC	CASSYGLSRDNEQFF
TRBJ1-4	TRBV6-1	NA	NA	TGTGCCAGCAGTGCGACAGGTTTTGAAAAACTGTTTTTT	CASSATGFEKLFF
TRBJ1-1	TRBV5-1	NA	TRBD1	TGCGCCACCAGGACAGGGGAGAACACTGAAGCTTTCTTT	CATRTGENTEAFF
TRBJ1-1	TRBV27	NA	TRBD1	TGTGCCAGCAGAGGACAGGACACTGAAGCTTTCTTT	CASRGQDTEAFF
TRBJ2-3	TRBV7-8	NA	TRBD2	TGTGCCAGCAGCTTAGTGGGGGGACTAGTCAAGAGCACTAGCACAGATACGCAGTATTTT	CASSLVGGLVKSTSTDTQYF
TRBJ1-3	TRBV7-8	once	NA	TGTGCCAGCAGCTTAGACAGGGTAAACACCATATATTTT	CASSLDRVNTIYF
TRBJ1-1	TRBV5-1	NA	NA	TGCGCCAGCAGCCTGCGAGAGAACACTGAAGCTTTCTTT	CASSLRENTEAFF
TRBJ2-7	TRBV15	once	TRBD1	TGTGCCACCAGCCCCCCGCGACAGGGCTACTACGAGCAGTACTTC	CATSPPRQGYYEQYF
TRBJ2-5	TRBV5-1	NA	NA	TGCGCCAGCAGCCTAATAGCGGCGCAAGAGACCCAGTACTTC	CASSLIAAQETQYF
TRBJ1-5	TRBV4-3	NA	TRBD1	TGCGCCAGCAGCCAAGATTTTAAGACAGGGGTCGGGCCCCAGCATTTT	CASSQDFKTGVGPQHF
TRBJ2-1	TRBV7-2	NA	NA	TGTGCCAGCAGCTTAAGGGGCAGCTACAATGAGCAGTTCTTC	CASSLRGSYNEQFF
TRBJ1-1	TRBV9	NA	NA	TGTGCCAGCAGCGTAGGGGGGCTTGGGGGAGCTGAAGCTTTCTTT	CASSVGGLGGAEAFF
TRBJ1-5	TRBV19	NA	NA	TGTGCCAGTAGTATTAACTCTGTTCAGCCCCAGCATTTT	CASSINSVQPQHF
TRBJ1-5	TRBV5-1	NA	NA	TGCGCCAGCAGCCCAGATGGAGGAAATCAGCCCCAGCATTTT	CASSPDGGNQPQHF
TRBJ2-5	TRBV5-1	NA	NA	TGCGCCAGCAGCCAGGCAGGGGTTGAAGAGACCCAGTACTTC	CASSQAGVEETQYF
TRBJ2-5	TRBV7-9	NA	NA	TGTGCCAGCAGCTTACAAGTGCAGGAGACCCAGTACTTC	CASSLQVQETQYF
TRBJ1-2	TRBV7-2	NA	TRBD1	TGTGCCAGCAGCTTAGGAGGGGGACAGGGGCGGTCTAACTATGGCTACACCTTC	CASSLGGGQGRSNYGYTF
TRBJ2-5	TRBV5-1	NA	TRBD2	TGCGCCAGCAGCACCACCGGGACTAAAGCGGAGACCCAGTACTTC	CASSTTGTKAETQYF
TRBJ2-4	TRBV7-8	few	NA	TGTGCCAGCAGCTGGTTACAGAAAAACATTCAGTACTTC	CASSWLQKNIQYF
TRBJ2-3	TRBV4-2	once	NA	TGTGCCAGCAGCCATCCGGGGGTCACAGATACGCAGTATTTT	CASSHPGVTDTQYF
TRBJ2-7	TRBV7-3	NA	NA	TGTGCCAGCAGCTTTTCGGCCGGACACTCCTACGAGCAGTACTTC	CASSFSAGHSYEQYF
TRBJ2-2	TRBV4-2	NA	TRBD2	TGTGCCAGCAGCCAAGAAGGGACTAGCGGACACACCGGGGAGCTGTTTTTT	CASSQEGTSGHTGELFF
TRBJ2-1	TRBV27	NA	NA	TGTGCCAGCAGTCGTAGCGGTAATGAGCAGTTCTTC	CASSRSGNEQFF
TRBJ2-7	TRBV19	NA	NA	TGTGCCAGTAGGGCCCAGGGGAACTCCTACGAGCAGTACTTC	CASRAQGNSYEQYF
TRBJ1-5	TRBV5-4	once	TRBD1	TGTGCCAGCAGCCACGGGACAGGGGTAAATCAGCCCCAGCATTTT	CASSHGTGVNQPQHF
TRBJ2-7	TRBV30	NA	TRBD1	TGTGCCTGGAGTGGAAGACAGGGAAGCTCCTACGAGCAGTACTTC	CAWSGRQGSSYEQYF
TRBJ2-3	TRBV9	NA	NA	TGTGCCAGCAGCGTAGGCTCGGTGGGCACAGATACGCAGTATTTT	CASSVGSVGTDTQYF
TRBJ2-7	TRBV7-2	NA	TRBD2	TGTGCCAGCAGCTTGACTAGCGGGGGGGCTCAGCAGTACTTC	CASSLTSGGAQQYF
TRBJ2-3	TRBV5-1	NA	TRBD1	TGCGCCAGCGACAGGGGGGGCGGGACTGGGGTTCGTACGCAGTATTTT	CASDRGGGTGVRTQYF
TRBJ1-5	TRBV5-6	NA	NA	TGTGCCAGCAGCCCCCGGGGGGGTGTCAATCAGCCCCAGCATTTT	CASSPRGGVNQPQHF
TRBJ1-1	TRBV9	NA	NA	TGTGCCAGCAGCGTAATAGCGGGGGTAGTAGAAGCTTTCTTT	CASSVIAGVVEAFF
TRBJ2-5	TRBV19	NA	NA	TGTGCCAGTAGTCCGTACAGGTATCGGCAAGAGACCCAGTACTTC	CASSPYRYRQETQYF
TRBJ1-2	TRBV29-1	NA	TRBD1	TGCAGCGTTCCTGACAGGGGAGTGAGGCATGGCTACACCTTC	CSVPDRGVRHGYTF
TRBJ2-1	TRBV6-5	NA	NA	TGTGCCAGCAGTTACCGGACAGTCAATGAGCAGTTCTTC	CASSYRTVNEQFF
TRBJ2-7	TRBV7-9	few	TRBD2	TGTGCCAGCAGCTTGGGCGGGTTGGGGTGGATGACTAGCGGGGTTCGGGACTTC	CASSLGGLGWMTSGVRDF
TRBJ2-5	TRBV18	NA	NA	TGTGCCAGCTCCCTCGACAGGAACCAAGAGACCCAGTACTTC	CASSLDRNQETQYF
TRBJ1-5	TRBV5-1	NA	TRBD1	TGCGCCAGCTCCCCCGCGATAGGGGGCGGGCAGCCCCAGCATTTT	CASSPAIGGGQPQHF